Sequencing of this T cell receptor (beta chain) was carried out in a study of blood T cell repertoires in COVID-19. Overall study context: PBMCs, B-cell-depleted T cells, or T cells provided the cDNA or gDNA that made up the material.

The length of the CDR3 is 14 residues. CDR1 is GTSNPN and CDR2 is SVGIG in the germline V gene (reference sequence). The J segment lost 3 bases and the V segment lost 5 bases, leaving 7 bases of the junction unmatched. Per the authors' pipeline: Amplified reference gene primers provided the basis for estimating nucleated cell counts. Here immunoSEQ multiplex PCR was the method, and the copy in TCRdb shows in-frame clones only, minus some. V and J calls and clone size are given by that table; D and trimming were obtained from the DNA. The repertoire holds 91,000 or so clones, about 90% seen once, with 3.5% to 4% in the top ten.

Sequencing was done on a sample of peripheral blood. The V gene is TRBV30, the J gene TRBJ2-7; TRBD2 agrees at 10 bases. The sequence was obtained from a woman aged 45-65 years in a cohort sampled during active COVID-19. In nucleotides, the CDR3 is TGTGCCTGGTCTAGCGGGGGAGGTCTCTACGAGCAGTACTTC. Translating it yields CAWSSGGGLYEQYF.